Below, one TCR beta chain is given with its context. Antigen: not known. Indicated treatment: roughly 19 received Ad26.COV2.S at low or high dose, single or two shots; roughly five received placebo; per-sample allocation not given. On day 63 after the first injection, vaccine and placebo recipients gave samples. Spike of the Wuhan-strain SARS-CoV-2 was expressed by an Ad26 vector, which formed the vaccine. This entry is derived from a study of Ad26.COV2.S vaccination and SARS-CoV-2 variants. Study information: Donor was in the COV1001 Ad26.COV2.S trial arm. Intramuscular Ad26.COV2.S doses were given once or twice, 56 days apart.

Overall study findings and caveats: The study found similar non-spike TCR breadth in vaccine and placebo recipients.

V shed 6 bases and J shed 5 bases, with 19 bases lying between them. Germline V gene lookup returns CDR1 SQVTM and CDR2 ANQGSEA. This CDR3 contains 14 residues. Profiled with immunoSEQ multiplex PCR; TCRdb holds only in-frame clones, not every one. The sample shows over 250,000 clones, more than 75% of them seen only once. The material was peripheral blood, obtained in a trial of Ad26.COV2.S vaccine versus placebo. The clonotype was recovered from a person between 18 and 60 years old who received the Ad26.COV2.S COVID-19 vaccine or a placebo. The chain has TRBV29-1 and TRBJ1-2, with D unclear. CDR3 nucleotides: TGCAGCGTACCCCCCGCGGGAGGAGGTTATGGCTACACCTTC. It encodes CSVPPAGGGYGYTF.